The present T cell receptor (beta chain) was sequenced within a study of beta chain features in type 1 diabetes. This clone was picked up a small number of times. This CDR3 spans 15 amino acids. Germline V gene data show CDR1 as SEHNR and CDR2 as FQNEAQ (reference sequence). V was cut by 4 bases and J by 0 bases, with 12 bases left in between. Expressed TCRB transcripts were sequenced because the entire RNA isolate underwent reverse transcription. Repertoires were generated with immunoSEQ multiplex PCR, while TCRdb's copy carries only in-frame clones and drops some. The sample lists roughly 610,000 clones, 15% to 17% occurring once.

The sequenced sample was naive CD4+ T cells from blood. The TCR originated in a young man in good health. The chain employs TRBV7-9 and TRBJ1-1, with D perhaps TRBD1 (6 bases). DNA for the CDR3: TGTGCCAGCAGCTGGAGGGACACCTTGAACACTGAAGCTTTCTTT. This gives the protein CASSWRDTLNTEAFF.